This T cell receptor (beta chain) was sequenced for a study of metastatic and nonmetastatic thyroid tumors. The wider study: The authors compared repertoires across blood and tumor or nodule tissue from malignant and benign thyroid patients.

Per the original methods: The authors used CDR3 differences across clinicopathological groups to build a distant-metastasis classifier for papillary thyroid cancer. TCRdb reassembled clones from the PCR reads with MiXCR. The V and J calls, along with clone size, are taken from TCRdb and not from the paper's own processing. The repertoire holds about 34,000 clones, roughly 18% seen once, with about 7% in the top ten. Whole-study results and caveats: Malignant tumors reportedly showed significantly higher TCR beta diversity than benign nodules in both blood and tumor.

The germline V and J ends were trimmed by 1 base and 5 bases, with 9 bases remaining between them. The CDR3 totals 13 residues. Germline V lookup: CDR1 SEHNR, CDR2 FQNEAQ (reference sequence). On this clone itself: Its antigen is as yet unknown.

Thyroid surgery was preceded by no treatment in any patient. The source material was blood. The TCR comes from a female donor with papillary thyroid cancer or a benign thyroid nodule (not recorded which). Some clones in this sample may be carry-over from other donors' samples. The rearrangement uses TRBV7-9 and TRBJ2-7, with D unclear. The CDR3 loop reads CASSLGSPNEQYF. In DNA, the CDR3 is TGTGCCAGCAGCTTAGGCAGCCCCAACGAGCAGTACTTC.